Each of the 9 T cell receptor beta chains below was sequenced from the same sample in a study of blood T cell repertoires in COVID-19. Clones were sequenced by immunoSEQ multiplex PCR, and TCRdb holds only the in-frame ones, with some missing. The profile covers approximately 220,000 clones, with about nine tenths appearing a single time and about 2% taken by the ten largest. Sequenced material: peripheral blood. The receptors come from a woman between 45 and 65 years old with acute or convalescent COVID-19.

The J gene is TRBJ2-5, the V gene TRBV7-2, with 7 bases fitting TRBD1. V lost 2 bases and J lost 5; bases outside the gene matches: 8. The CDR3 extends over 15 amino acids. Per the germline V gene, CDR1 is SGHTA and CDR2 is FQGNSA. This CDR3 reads CASSLTSQGWETQYF. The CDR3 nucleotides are TGTGCCAGCAGCTTAACTTCACAGGGGTGGGAGACCCAGTACTTC. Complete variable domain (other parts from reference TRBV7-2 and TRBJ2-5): GAGVSQSPSNKVTEKGKDVELRCDPISGHTALYWYRQSLGQGLEFLIYFQGNSAPDKSGLPSDRFSAERTGGSVSTLTIQRTQQEDSAVYLCASSLTSQGWETQYFGPGTRLLVL.

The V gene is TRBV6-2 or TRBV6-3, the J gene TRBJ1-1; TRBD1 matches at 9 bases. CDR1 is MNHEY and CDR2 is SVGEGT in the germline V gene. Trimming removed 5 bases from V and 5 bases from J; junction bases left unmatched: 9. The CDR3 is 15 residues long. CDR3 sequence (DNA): TGTGCCAGCAGTCCGATTGGACAGGGGAATACTGAAGCTTTCTTT. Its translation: CASSPIGQGNTEAFF.

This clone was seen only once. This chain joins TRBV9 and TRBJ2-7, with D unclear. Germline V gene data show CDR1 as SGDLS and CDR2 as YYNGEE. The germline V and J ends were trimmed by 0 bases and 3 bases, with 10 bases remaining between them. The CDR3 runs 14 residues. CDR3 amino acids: CASSVGALNYEQYF. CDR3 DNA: TGTGCCAGCAGCGTAGGGGCTTTGAACTACGAGCAGTACTTC.

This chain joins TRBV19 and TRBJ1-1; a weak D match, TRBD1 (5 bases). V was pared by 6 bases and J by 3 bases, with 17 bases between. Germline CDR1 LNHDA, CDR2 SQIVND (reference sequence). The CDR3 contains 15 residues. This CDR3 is CASRLDSTFHTEAFF. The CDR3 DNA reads TGTGCCAGTAGACTTGACAGCACTTTTCACACTGAAGCTTTCTTT.

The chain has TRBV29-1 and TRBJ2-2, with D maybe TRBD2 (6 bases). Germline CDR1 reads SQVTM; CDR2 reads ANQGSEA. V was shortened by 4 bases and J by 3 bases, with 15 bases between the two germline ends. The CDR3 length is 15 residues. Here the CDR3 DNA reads TGCAGCGTTGTAGGAGGGGAGTATGACACCGGGGAGCTGTTTTTT. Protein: CSVVGGEYDTGELFF.

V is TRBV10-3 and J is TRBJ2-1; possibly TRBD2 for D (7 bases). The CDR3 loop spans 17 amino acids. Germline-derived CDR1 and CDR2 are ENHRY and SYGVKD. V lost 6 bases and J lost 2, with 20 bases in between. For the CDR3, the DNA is TGTGCCATCAGAGCCAACCAGGAGGGGGGGACCTACAATGAGCAGTTCTTC. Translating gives CAIRANQEGGTYNEQFF.

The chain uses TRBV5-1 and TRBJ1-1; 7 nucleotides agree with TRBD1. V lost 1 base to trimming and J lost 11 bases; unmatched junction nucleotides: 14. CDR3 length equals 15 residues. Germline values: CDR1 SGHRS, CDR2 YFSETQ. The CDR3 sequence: CASSLSGQTTMGAFF. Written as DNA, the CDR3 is TGCGCCAGCAGCTTGTCGGGACAGACAACCATGGGGGCTTTCTTT.

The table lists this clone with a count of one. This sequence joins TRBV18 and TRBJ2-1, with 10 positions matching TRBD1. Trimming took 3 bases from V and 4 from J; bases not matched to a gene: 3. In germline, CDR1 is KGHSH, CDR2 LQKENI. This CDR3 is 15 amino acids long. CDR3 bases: TGTGCCAGCTCACCCCTGGACAGGGGGTACAATGAGCAGTTCTTC. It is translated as CASSPLDRGYNEQFF.

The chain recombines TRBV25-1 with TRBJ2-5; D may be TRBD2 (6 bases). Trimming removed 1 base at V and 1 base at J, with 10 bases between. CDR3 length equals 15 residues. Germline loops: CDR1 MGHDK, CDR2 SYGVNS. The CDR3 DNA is TGTGCCAGCAGTGAATCCGGGACTCTCCAAGAGACCCAGTACTTC. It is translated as CASSESGTLQETQYF.